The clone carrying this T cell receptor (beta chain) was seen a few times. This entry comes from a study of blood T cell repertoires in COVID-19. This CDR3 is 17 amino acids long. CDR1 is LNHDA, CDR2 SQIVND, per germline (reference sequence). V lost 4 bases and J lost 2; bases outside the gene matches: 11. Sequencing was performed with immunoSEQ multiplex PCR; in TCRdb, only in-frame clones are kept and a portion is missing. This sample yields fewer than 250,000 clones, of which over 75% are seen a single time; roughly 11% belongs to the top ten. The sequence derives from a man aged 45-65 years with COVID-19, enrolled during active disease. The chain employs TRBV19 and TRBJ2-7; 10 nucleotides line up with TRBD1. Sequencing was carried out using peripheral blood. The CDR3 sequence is CASSSPRRTGGTYEQYF. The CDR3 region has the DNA TGTGCCAGTAGTAGTCCACGTAGGACAGGGGGAACCTACGAGCAGTACTTC.